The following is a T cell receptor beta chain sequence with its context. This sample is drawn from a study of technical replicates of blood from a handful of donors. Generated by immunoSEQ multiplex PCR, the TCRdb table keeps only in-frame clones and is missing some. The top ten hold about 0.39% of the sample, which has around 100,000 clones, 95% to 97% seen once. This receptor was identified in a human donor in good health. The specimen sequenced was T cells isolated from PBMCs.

Written as DNA, the CDR3 is TGTGCCAGCAGCTTTGCCCCAGATGGCTACACCTTC. It yields the protein CASSFAPDGYTF. This chain joins TRBV7-6 and TRBJ1-2; D is uncertain. In germline, CDR1 is SGHVS, CDR2 FNYEAQ. This CDR3 region has 12 residues. The V gene lost 3 bases and the J gene lost 6 bases, with 8 bases spanning the gap. Together with reference TRBV7-6 and TRBJ1-2, the CDR3 gives the full variable domain: GAGVSQSPRYKVTKRGQDVALRCDPISGHVSLYWYRQALGQGPEFLTYFNYEAQQDKSGLPNDRFSAERPEGSISTLTIQRTEQRDSAMYRCASSFAPDGYTFGSGTRLTVV.